A single sample gave rise to the 2 T cell receptor beta chains below, sequenced in a study of control samples from healthy donors and cancer patients. TCRdb's copy holds only in-frame clones and misses some; the assay was immunoSEQ multiplex PCR. The sample shows fewer than 90,000 clones, approximately 94% of them seen only once. Source material: blood. Receptors were obtained from a woman between 40 and 55 years old in good health.

J is TRBJ1-5 and V is TRBV27; D remains ambiguous. V lost 6 bases, J lost 0 bases, and 9 bases lay in between. Per the germline V gene, CDR1 is MNHEY and CDR2 is SMNVEV (reference sequence). The CDR3 totals 14 residues. In DNA form, the CDR3 reads TGTGCCAGCAGCTCGGGGTATAGCAATCAGCCCCAGCATTTT. Amino acids: CASSSGYSNQPQHF.

This chain connects TRBV2 to TRBJ2-7; the match to TRBD1 covers 11 bases. From germline, CDR1 is SNHLY and CDR2 FYNNEI. The CDR3 runs to 21 residues. The V segment lost 6 bases and the J segment 4 bases; nucleotides outside the gene matches: 26. DNA for the CDR3: TGTGCCAGCAGAGGGGCCGTCGGCCGGGACCCCCGGACAGGGGGCGGTTACGAGCAGTACTTC. This gives the protein CASRGAVGRDPRTGGGYEQYF. The full variable domain, with the rest looked up from reference TRBV2 and TRBJ2-7, is EPEVTQTPSHQVTQMGQEVILRCVPISNHLYFYWYRQILGQKVEFLVSFYNNEISEKSEIFDDQFSVERPDGSNFTLKIRSTKLEDSAMYFCASRGAVGRDPRTGGGYEQYFGPGTRLTVT.